Listed below are T cell receptor beta chains from one sample, sequenced in a study of OX40 agonist ivuxolimab in advanced cancers. Generated by immunoSEQ multiplex PCR, the TCRdb table keeps only in-frame clones and is missing some. The data hold 99,000 or so clones, with approximately 94% observed a single time. Source: CD4+ or CD8+ T cells sorted from blood, taken in a trial of the OX40 agonist ivuxolimab. These receptors were taken from an adult with an advanced solid tumor such as melanoma, head and neck, liver or kidney cancer. Each CDR3 is given with its conserved first and last residue. Fields, in order: J gene, D gene, V gene, clone size, CDR3 protein, CDR3 DNA. The D gene is left open where the match is weak. Clone size is stated in some rows and not others, as once, few, many or a class when expanded.

j_gene: TRBJ1-1
d_gene: NA
v_gene: TRBV5-6
abundance: NA
CDR3aa: CASSLGPRLVGTEAFF
CDR3nt: TGTGCCAGCAGCTTGGGTCCCCGACTGGTGGGCACTGAAGCTTTCTTT

j_gene: TRBJ1-1
d_gene: NA
v_gene: TRBV9
abundance: NA
CDR3aa: CASSPGAGSTEAFF
CDR3nt: TGTGCCAGCAGCCCAGGGGCAGGGAGCACTGAAGCTTTCTTT

j_gene: TRBJ2-3
d_gene: TRBD2
v_gene: TRBV4-3
abundance: NA
CDR3aa: CASSPERTSGGVGDTQYF
CDR3nt: TGCGCCAGCAGCCCAGAGCGGACTAGCGGGGGGGTTGGGGATACGCAGTATTTT

j_gene: TRBJ2-1
d_gene: NA
v_gene: TRBV30
abundance: NA
CDR3aa: CAWSGWRQDYNEQFF
CDR3nt: TGTGCCTGGAGTGGTTGGCGCCAAGACTACAATGAGCAGTTCTTC

j_gene: TRBJ1-6
d_gene: TRBD1
v_gene: TRBV30
abundance: NA
CDR3aa: CAWRLGQVNSPLHF
CDR3nt: TGTGCCTGGCGCCTGGGACAGGTTAATTCACCCCTCCACTTT

j_gene: TRBJ1-2
d_gene: TRBD1
v_gene: TRBV7-8
abundance: NA
CDR3aa: CASSPLDRAYGYTF
CDR3nt: TGTGCCAGCAGCCCGCTAGACAGGGCTTATGGCTACACCTTC

j_gene: TRBJ2-4
d_gene: NA
v_gene: TRBV7-9
abundance: once
CDR3aa: CASSSRQASGKNIQYF
CDR3nt: TGTGCCAGCAGCTCCAGACAGGCGAGCGGCAAAAACATTCAGTACTTC

j_gene: TRBJ1-5
d_gene: NA
v_gene: TRBV4-3
abundance: NA
CDR3aa: CASSPGGDDQPQHF
CDR3nt: TGCGCCAGCAGCCCCGGGGGAGATGATCAGCCCCAGCATTTT

j_gene: TRBJ2-7
d_gene: TRBD2
v_gene: TRBV5-4
abundance: once
CDR3aa: CASSLGVTSGGPYEQYF
CDR3nt: TGTGCCAGCAGCTTGGGGGTGACTAGCGGGGGCCCCTACGAGCAGTACTTC

j_gene: TRBJ2-5
d_gene: NA
v_gene: TRBV9
abundance: NA
CDR3aa: CASSPGVYETQYF
CDR3nt: TGTGCCAGCAGCCCGGGGGTATACGAGACCCAGTACTTC

j_gene: TRBJ2-2
d_gene: NA
v_gene: TRBV19
abundance: NA
CDR3aa: CASSMGVSLAGELFF
CDR3nt: TGTGCCAGTAGTATGGGGGTATCGCTGGCCGGGGAGCTGTTTTTT

j_gene: TRBJ1-1
d_gene: NA
v_gene: TRBV9
abundance: NA
CDR3aa: CASSVDHGAGQNTEAFF
CDR3nt: TGTGCCAGCAGCGTGGACCACGGGGCAGGGCAGAACACTGAAGCTTTCTTT

j_gene: TRBJ2-7
d_gene: NA
v_gene: TRBV5-1
abundance: NA
CDR3aa: CASSLGGDRPYEQYF
CDR3nt: TGCGCCAGCAGCTTGGGAGGTGACAGACCATACGAGCAGTACTTC

j_gene: TRBJ1-1
d_gene: TRBD1
v_gene: TRBV7-2
abundance: NA
CDR3aa: CASSPGTVNTEAFF
CDR3nt: TGTGCCAGCAGCCCCGGGACAGTGAACACTGAAGCTTTCTTT

j_gene: TRBJ2-3
d_gene: NA
v_gene: TRBV4-3
abundance: NA
CDR3aa: CASSQERGWGTQYF
CDR3nt: TGCGCCAGCAGCCAAGAGAGGGGATGGGGGACGCAGTATTTT

j_gene: TRBJ1-5
d_gene: NA
v_gene: TRBV28
abundance: once
CDR3aa: CASSLVTGKGNQPQHF
CDR3nt: TGTGCCAGCAGTTTGGTTACGGGGAAGGGCAATCAGCCCCAGCATTTT

j_gene: TRBJ2-4
d_gene: TRBD2
v_gene: TRBV10-1
abundance: NA
CDR3aa: CASSPGGADKNIQYF
CDR3nt: TGCGCCAGCAGTCCGGGGGGGGCGGACAAAAACATTCAGTACTTC

j_gene: TRBJ2-7
d_gene: NA
v_gene: TRBV11-3
abundance: NA
CDR3aa: CASSRDGTSYEQYF
CDR3nt: TGTGCCAGCAGCCGCGACGGTACCTCCTACGAGCAGTACTTC

j_gene: TRBJ1-3
d_gene: NA
v_gene: TRBV5-5
abundance: NA
CDR3aa: CASSLWASGNTIYF
CDR3nt: TGTGCCAGCAGCTTGTGGGCTTCTGGAAACACCATATATTTT

j_gene: TRBJ1-2
d_gene: NA
v_gene: TRBV4-1
abundance: NA
CDR3aa: CASSLAEHYGYTF
CDR3nt: TGCGCCAGCAGCCTAGCCGAGCACTATGGCTACACCTTC

j_gene: TRBJ1-2
d_gene: NA
v_gene: TRBV7-2
abundance: NA
CDR3aa: CASSKGGYGYTF
CDR3nt: TGTGCCAGCAGCAAAGGGGGATATGGCTACACCTTC